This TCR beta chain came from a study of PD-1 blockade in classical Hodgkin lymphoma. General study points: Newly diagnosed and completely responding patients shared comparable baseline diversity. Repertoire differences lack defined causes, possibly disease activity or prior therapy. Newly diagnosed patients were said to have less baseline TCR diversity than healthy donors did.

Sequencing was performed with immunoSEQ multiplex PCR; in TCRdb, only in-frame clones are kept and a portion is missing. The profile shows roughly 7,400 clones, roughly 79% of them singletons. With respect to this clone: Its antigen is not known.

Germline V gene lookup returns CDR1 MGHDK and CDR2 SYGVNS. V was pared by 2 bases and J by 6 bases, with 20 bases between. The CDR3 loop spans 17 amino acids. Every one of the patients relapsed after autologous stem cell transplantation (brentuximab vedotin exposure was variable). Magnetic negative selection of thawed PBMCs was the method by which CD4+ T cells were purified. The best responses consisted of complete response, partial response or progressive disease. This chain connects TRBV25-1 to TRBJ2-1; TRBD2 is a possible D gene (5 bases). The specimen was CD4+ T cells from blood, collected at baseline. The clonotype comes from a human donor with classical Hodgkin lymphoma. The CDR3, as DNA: TGTGCCAGCAGTGAACCCTCACTAGGACCACGGCTCAATGAGCAGTTCTTC. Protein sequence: CASSEPSLGPRLNEQFF. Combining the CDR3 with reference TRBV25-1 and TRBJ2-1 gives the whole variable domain EADIYQTPRYLVIGTGKKITLECSQTMGHDKMYWYQQDPGMELHLIHYSYGVNSTEKGDLSSESTVSRIRTEHFPLTLESARPSHTSQYLCASSEPSLGPRLNEQFFGPGTRLTVL.